The TCR beta chain described here comes from a study of CD8 T cells in Susac syndrome. Reverse transcription of 0.5 to 1 ug RNA was performed with random hexamers. In TCRdb, the immunoSEQ multiplex PCR reads were re-called with MiXCR into one record per CDR3 protein. This repertoire shows nearly 200,000 distinct CDR3 sequences, 90% to 95% found once; its top ten account for roughly 0.088%. TCR beta sequencing covered blood CD8+ and CD4+ T cells. The TEMRA cells underwent FACS enrichment, while the CD8+ and CD4+ T cells underwent negative isolation. The material sequenced was CD4+ T cells from PBMCs. The sequence came from a human donor with multiple sclerosis.

The CDR3 sequence: CASSLGGIYEQFF. The CDR3, as DNA: TGTGCCAGCAGCCTAGGAGGGATCTATGAGCAGTTCTTC. V gene TRBV3-1 combines with J gene TRBJ2-1; the D gene is possibly TRBD2 (6 bases). The CDR3 has 13 residues. V was trimmed by 4 bases and J by 8 bases, leaving 12 bases between them. CDR1 LGHDT and CDR2 YNNKEL come from the germline V gene (reference sequence).